The 13 T cell receptor beta chains given below trace back to one sample, sequenced in a study of siplizumab effects on memory and regulatory T cells. The repertoire was sequenced with immunoSEQ multiplex PCR; TCRdb's copy has only in-frame clones and lacks some. The table shows almost 15,000 clones, with around 40% occurring only once. Kept together in coculture, the mixed lymphocyte reaction cells spent around six days at 37°C. These TCRs are of unknown antigen specificity. Sequences were obtained from CFSE-low (dividing) CD4+ T cells sorted from an allogeneic mixed lymphocyte reaction. The receptors were gathered from a human donor in good health; the cells came from an allogeneic mixed lymphocyte reaction. Some clones in this sample may be carry-over from other donors' samples.

V usage is TRBV5-5 and J usage is TRBJ1-3; D perhaps matches TRBD1 (5 bases). This CDR3 comprises 16 residues. Trimming took 4 bases from V and 0 from J, leaving 14 bases between them. The germline gives CDR1 SGHKS, CDR2 YYEKEE (reference sequence). The CDR3 protein is CASSLQGDPSGNTIYF. The CDR3 DNA reads as TGTGCCAGCAGCCTTCAAGGGGACCCCTCTGGAAACACCATATATTTT.

The rearrangement joins TRBV7-8 to TRBJ2-7, with D tentatively TRBD1 (5 bases). The germline gives CDR1 SGHVS, CDR2 FQNEAQ. The CDR3 is 14 amino acids. Between the trimmed V and J ends, which lost 5 bases and 2 bases, there was a span of 13 bases. The CDR3 DNA reads as TGTGCCAGCAGCCCCGGACACGGAACCTACGAGCAGTACTTC. Amino acid sequence: CASSPGHGTYEQYF. The full variable domain, with the rest looked up from reference TRBV7-8 and TRBJ2-7, is GAGVSQSPRYKVAKRGQDVALRCDPISGHVSLFWYQQALGQGPEFLTYFQNEAQLDKSGLPSDRFFAERPEGSVSTLKIQRTQQEDSAVYLCASSPGHGTYEQYFGPGTRLTVT.

This chain links TRBV19 with TRBJ2-7, with TRBD2 matching 7 bases. Germline CDR1 is LNHDA and CDR2 is SQIVND (reference sequence). V trimming: 7 bases; J trimming: 7 bases; junction bases outside the gene matches: 19. The CDR3 is made up of 16 amino acids. The CDR3 DNA is TGTGCCAGTAAACATCTAGCGGCAGACCCGGTGGGGGAGCAGTACTTC. As protein: CASKHLAADPVGEQYF.

The table lists this clone with a count of one. The CDR3 region is CASSLGAGASGETQYF. The CDR3 nucleotides are TGTGCCAGCAGCTTAGGGGCAGGGGCCTCGGGGGAGACCCAGTACTTC. The chain joins TRBV11-2 to TRBJ2-5; the D gene is possibly TRBD1 (6 bases). Between the trimmed V and J ends, which lost 1 base and 5 bases, there was a span of 17 bases. Germline CDR1 and CDR2: SGHAT and FQNNGV. The CDR3 totals 16 residues.

This clone is judged medium-sized. DNA of the CDR3: TGTGCCAGCAGTGAGCGACTAACCTCCTACGAGCAGTACTTC. Translating gives CASSERLTSYEQYF. The chain joins TRBV2 to TRBJ2-7; D may be TRBD2 (5 bases). Trimming pared 3 bases from V and 0 bases from J, leaving 9 bases between. CDR1 and CDR2 from the germline V gene are SNHLY and FYNNEI. CDR3 length: 14 amino acids. Together with reference TRBV2 and TRBJ2-7, the CDR3 gives the full variable domain: EPEVTQTPSHQVTQMGQEVILRCVPISNHLYFYWYRQILGQKVEFLVSFYNNEISEKSEIFDDQFSVERPDGSNFTLKIRSTKLEDSAMYFCASSERLTSYEQYFGPGTRLTVT.

This clone showed up just a few times. This sample also contains other DNA sequences that code for the same CDR3. The chain carries TRBV5-4 and TRBJ2-3; 7 bases map to TRBD2. V lost 0 bases, J lost 5 bases, and 6 bases stayed unmatched. CDR1 SGHNT and CDR2 YYREEE come from the germline V gene (reference sequence). The length of the CDR3 is 15 residues. The CDR3 region is CASSLVAGGRDTQYF. The CDR3 region has the DNA TGTGCCAGCAGCTTGGTGGCCGGGGGGAGAGATACGCAGTATTTT.

This chain uses TRBV7-6 with TRBJ2-7, with D possibly being TRBD1 or TRBD2 (5 bases each). V was pared by 1 base and J by 0 bases, with 10 bases between. Germline CDR1 is SGHVS and CDR2 is FNYEAQ. This CDR3 has 15 amino acids. This chain's CDR3 is CASSLVSGSSYEQYF. The CDR3, as DNA: TGTGCCAGCAGCTTAGTCTCAGGGAGCTCCTACGAGCAGTACTTC.

This clone is labeled as medium-sized (0.01 to 0.1%). This chain uses TRBV7-3 with TRBJ2-5; D is unclear. Trimming stripped 1 base from V and 4 bases from J, with 13 bases between. This CDR3 has 15 amino acids. Germline CDR1 is SGHTA and CDR2 is FQGTGA. The DNA of the CDR3 is TGTGCCAGCAGCTTAAATGTCGGTCGTCCAGAGACCCAGTACTTC. This translates into CASSLNVGRPETQYF.

The chain has TRBV15 and TRBJ2-7; 10 bases fit TRBD1. The CDR3 consists of 16 residues. Germline V gene sequence: CDR1 LNHNV, CDR2 YYDKDF (reference sequence). Trimming at V came to 0 bases and at J to 3 bases, leaving 5 bases not matched to a gene. CDR3 residues: CATSRDLRTGGYEQYF. As DNA, the CDR3 is TGTGCCACCAGCAGAGATCTTCGGACAGGGGGCTACGAGCAGTACTTC. The whole variable domain, remainder taken from reference TRBV15 and TRBJ2-7, is DAMVIQNPRYQVTQFGKPVTLSCSQTLNHNVMYWYQQKSSQAPKLLFHYYDKDFNNEADTPDNFQSRRPNTSFCFLDIRSPGLGDTAMYLCATSRDLRTGGYEQYFGPGTRLTVT.

Only a few counts were recorded for this clone. The chain couples TRBV10-2 to TRBJ1-5; D perhaps matches TRBD1 (5 bases). V lost 6 bases and J 0 bases, leaving 9 bases between the germline ends. CDR3 size: 14 residues. The germline V gene encodes CDR1 WSHSY and CDR2 SAAADI. CDR3 sequence (DNA): TGCGCCAGCAGGACAGTTAATAGCAATCAGCCCCAGCATTTT. Its translation: CASRTVNSNQPQHF.

This clone appeared a few times. This chain connects TRBV5-1 to TRBJ2-7; weak D call: TRBD2 (5 bases). Germline CDR1 and CDR2: SGHRS and YFSETQ. This CDR3 has 14 amino acids. Trimming cost V 1 base and J 2 bases, with 10 bases left between them. CDR3 in DNA: TGCGCCAGCAGCTTGATTAGCGTACCCTACGAGCAGTACTTC. This encodes CASSLISVPYEQYF. The variable domain in full, completed from reference TRBV5-1 and TRBJ2-7, reads KAGVTQTPRYLIKTRGQQVTLSCSPISGHRSVSWYQQTPGQGLQFLFEYFSETQRNKGNFPGRFSGRQFSNSRSEMNVSTLELGDSALYLCASSLISVPYEQYFGPGTRLTVT.

The rearrangement joins TRBV6-7 to TRBJ2-7, with 11 bases identical to TRBD2. TRBV6-7 is an ORF, with its function uncertain. There are 14 residues in the CDR3. The junction had 5 bases not matched to a gene; V was cut back by 5 bases and J by 5 bases. The CDR3 protein is CASSRTSGPNEQYF. In DNA form, the CDR3 reads TGTGCCAGCAGTCGGACTAGCGGGCCTAACGAGCAGTACTTC.

The genes are TRBV10-2 and TRBJ2-1; 8 positions agree with TRBD1. Germline-derived CDR1 and CDR2 are WSHSY and SAAADI. The trim removed 5 bases at V and 6 bases at J, leaving 9 bases unmatched. The CDR3 length is 15 residues. The chain's CDR3 is CASSRGQGYGNEQFF. As DNA, the CDR3 is TGCGCCAGCAGTCGAGGACAGGGCTATGGCAATGAGCAGTTCTTC.